One TCR beta chain is described in this entry. In the original processing: Reference gene primer amplification yielded estimated nucleated cell counts. Profiled with immunoSEQ multiplex PCR; TCRdb holds only in-frame clones, not every one. The DNA gave D and trimming, while V, J and clone size come from that table. Here the sample spans about 190,000 clones, over 80% being singletons. This entry is derived from a study of blood T cell repertoires in COVID-19. The receptor was derived from a woman in her thirties who had been exposed to COVID-19. Material: PBMCs or T cells enriched from blood (not recorded which).

For the CDR3, the DNA is TGCAGCGTTGGAGAAACGGGAGCTAACTATGGCTACACCTTC. It specifies CSVGETGANYGYTF. The chain uses TRBV29-1 and TRBJ1-2; D is undetermined. The CDR3 spans 14 residues. The V end lost 4 bases, the J end lost 0 bases, and 12 bases lay between the germline ends. The germline CDR1 and CDR2 sequences are SQVTM and ANQGSEA.